This TCR beta chain was sequenced during a study of T cell repertoires in cytomegalovirus infection. Points from the study as a whole: The study found HLA-C-restricted CMV-specific TCR beta clonotypes dominating the ex vivo response.

Each CDR3 protein gets one entry after TCRdb re-called the reads with MiXCR. The table lists a few hundred thousand distinct CDR3 sequences, around 20% of them singletons. The V end was cut by 6 bases, the J end by 2 bases, with 17 bases between. The CDR3 has 16 residues. Germline assignment: CDR1 SGHTA and CDR2 FQGNSA. This clonotype was recorded many times. Its matching antigen is unknown. The sample was cultured PBMCs, taken from culture after CMV antigen stimulation. The chain recombines TRBV7-2 with TRBJ2-1; perhaps D is TRBD1 or TRBD2 (5 bases each). This clonotype was obtained from a human donor in good health (CMV status not recorded). Some clones in this sample may be carry-over from other donors' samples. The CDR3: CASSSGPTNAYNEQFF. CDR3 sequence (DNA): TGTGCCAGCAGTTCGGGACCCACCAACGCCTACAATGAGCAGTTCTTC.